The 3 T cell receptor beta chains reported below all come from one sample, sequenced in a study of T cell responses to AZD1222 COVID-19 vaccine. The repertoire was sequenced with immunoSEQ multiplex PCR; TCRdb's copy has only in-frame clones and lacks some. Of over 100,000 clones listed, roughly nine tenths were seen once; the top ten hold 2.4%. The sample here was peripheral blood, taken on day 0 of AZD1222 vaccination. These receptor sequences come from an adult in good health.

The gene calls are TRBV5-4 and TRBJ1-4, with a weak D call TRBD1 (5 bases). Trimming took 2 bases from V and 6 from J, leaving 11 bases between them. Germline values: CDR1 SGHNT, CDR2 YYREEE (reference sequence). The CDR3 loop spans 14 amino acids. The CDR3 DNA is TGTGCCAGCAGCTTCGGTAGGGGATATGAAAAACTGTTTTTT. It translates to CASSFGRGYEKLFF.

The chain's CDR3 is CASSRIAVGETQYF. The CDR3 DNA reads as TGCGCCAGCAGCCGGATAGCGGTGGGGGAGACCCAGTACTTC. The chain couples TRBV4-1 to TRBJ2-5; D is possibly TRBD2 (6 bases). The CDR3 has 14 residues. Germline V gene sequence: CDR1 MGHRA, CDR2 YSYEKL. V lost 4 bases and J 5 bases, leaving 14 bases between the germline ends.

The chain carries TRBV6-1 and TRBJ1-5, with unresolved D. The germline CDR1 and CDR2 sequences are MNHNS and SASEGT. V gave up 0 bases and J gave up 9 bases, with 9 bases separating them. The CDR3 runs 13 residues. The CDR3 loop reads CASSEASTRPQHF. The CDR3 bases are TGTGCCAGCAGTGAAGCCTCCACCAGGCCCCAGCATTTT.